What follows describes a single TCR beta chain. Its antigen is not identified. These data belong to a study of shared clonotypes between healthy human individuals. Study findings and constraints: Around 5.3% of naive CD4 clonotypes were shared across several donors.

Using immunoSEQ multiplex PCR, the repertoire was profiled, and TCRdb retains in-frame clones only, with some absent. The data contain about 1.1 million clones, around 78% of them singletons. Per the germline V gene, CDR1 is SGDLS and CDR2 is YYNGEE. The V gene lost 3 bases and the J gene lost 4 bases, with 8 bases spanning the gap. This CDR3 has 14 amino acids. The sequencing input was memory CD4+ T cells from PBMCs. Subset denoted: CD45RA-negative fraction. The chain recombines TRBV9 with TRBJ2-6; D is unresolved. The clonotype was recovered from a man between 18 and 29 years old in good health. Some clones in this sample may be carry-over from other donors' samples. The CDR3 region is CASSATTGANVLTF. The DNA of the CDR3 is TGTGCCAGCAGCGCAACGACAGGGGCCAACGTCCTGACTTTC.